This passage covers 29 T cell receptor beta chains from one sample sequenced in a study of blood T cell repertoires in COVID-19. TCRdb keeps only in-frame clones here, not all; method: immunoSEQ multiplex PCR. The profile shows fewer than 45,000 clones, more than 90% of them singletons. Sequences were obtained from peripheral blood. These receptor sequences come from a human donor in a cohort sampled during active COVID-19.

The CDR3 is CSVPGTEAFF. Here the CDR3 DNA reads TGCAGCGTTCCCGGGACTGAAGCTTTCTTT. The chain is built from TRBV29-1 and TRBJ1-1; D remains unclear. With 5 bases removed from V and 5 bases from J, the gap between germline ends came to 6 bases. The CDR3 totals 10 residues. From germline, CDR1 is SQVTM and CDR2 ANQGSEA.

By proportion, this clone is large. The V and J genes are TRBV7-8 and TRBJ1-2; D is uncertain. This CDR3 is built from 18 residues. V lost 1 base and J lost 8, with 26 bases in between. Germline assignment: CDR1 SGHVS and CDR2 FQNEAQ. The CDR3 is CASSLGLPLILQRPGYTF. In nucleotides, the CDR3 is TGTGCCAGCAGCTTAGGCCTCCCGCTTATATTACAACGCCCGGGCTACACCTTC.

The rearrangement uses TRBV4-1 and TRBJ2-7; 8 nucleotides line up with TRBD1. Germline V gene sequence: CDR1 MGHRA, CDR2 YSYEKL. The CDR3 covers 15 residues. The junction had 12 bases not matched to a gene; V was cut back by 4 bases and J by 7 bases. Written as DNA, the CDR3 is TGCGCCAGCAGCCCAAATCAGGGGGCGTACAGGGAGCAGTACTTC. It encodes CASSPNQGAYREQYF.

J is TRBJ2-7 and V is TRBV14; TRBD2 matches 8 bases. The CDR3 runs 15 residues. Germline assignment: CDR1 SGHDN and CDR2 FVKESK. The J segment lost 2 bases and the V segment lost 2 bases, leaving 5 bases of the junction unmatched. The CDR3 DNA follows: TGTGCCAGCAGCCAATTTGAAGCGGGAGCCTACGAGCAGTACTTC. As protein: CASSQFEAGAYEQYF.

V and J are TRBV7-9 and TRBJ2-5; 7 bases agree with TRBD2. The germline CDR1 and CDR2 sequences are SEHNR and FQNEAQ (reference sequence). The CDR3 totals 16 residues. With V trimmed by 2 bases and J by 5 bases, 11 bases remained unmatched. In nucleotides, the CDR3 is TGTGCCAGCAGCTTAAGACTAGCTCGTCACGCTGAGACCCAGTACTTC. Protein sequence: CASSLRLARHAETQYF.

V usage is TRBV3-1 (or the pseudogene TRBV3-2) and J usage is TRBJ1-6; 7 bases are shared with TRBD1. The CDR3 loop spans 17 amino acids. The ends lost 5 bases at V and 9 bases at J; junction bases unmatched: 16. Per germline, CDR1 LGHDT and CDR2 YNNKEL (reference sequence). Here the CDR3 reads CASSSSLTGSSSSPLHF. In DNA, the CDR3 is TGTGCCAGCAGCTCCTCTTTGACAGGGAGCTCGAGTTCACCCCTCCACTTT.

A single count supports this clone. This rearrangement joins TRBV3-1 (or the pseudogene TRBV3-2) to TRBJ1-1; D not resolved. The germline V and J ends were trimmed by 0 bases and 1 base, with 12 bases remaining between them. This CDR3 comprises 16 residues. Germline V gene lookup returns CDR1 LGHDT and CDR2 YNNKEL (reference sequence). CDR3 sequence: CASSQEGSGRNTEAFF. The CDR3 region has the DNA TGTGCCAGCAGCCAAGAGGGGTCCGGGAGGAACACTGAAGCTTTCTTT.

CDR3 amino acids: CASGLFSSNTEAFF. In DNA form, the CDR3 reads TGTGCCAGCGGACTATTTAGTTCGAACACTGAAGCTTTCTTT. This chain links TRBV2 with TRBJ1-1, with D unclear. V lost 8 bases, J lost 1 base, and 14 bases lay in between. Per germline, CDR1 SNHLY and CDR2 FYNNEI. This CDR3 region has 14 residues.

The chain recombines TRBV19 with TRBJ1-2; TRBD1 matches 9 bases. The junction had 9 bases not matched to a gene; V was cut back by 6 bases and J by 4 bases. The CDR3 consists of 15 residues. The germline V gene has CDR1 LNHDA and CDR2 SQIVND (reference sequence). CDR3 protein: CASRDRDRDGYGYTF. In DNA form, the CDR3 reads TGTGCCAGTAGGGACCGGGACAGGGATGGCTATGGCTACACCTTC. The whole variable domain, remainder taken from reference TRBV19 and TRBJ1-2, is DGGITQSPKYLFRKEGQNVTLSCEQNLNHDAMYWYRQDPGQGLRLIYYSQIVNDFQKGDIAEGYSVSREKKESFPLTVTSAQKNPTAFYLCASRDRDRDGYGYTFGSGTRLTVV.

The genes are TRBV18 and TRBJ2-1; 9 bases line up with TRBD2. CDR1 and CDR2 (germline): KGHSH, LQKENI. V shed 0 bases, J shed 1 base, and the junction held 4 bases outside the gene matches. The CDR3 runs 17 residues. The CDR3 DNA is TGTGCCAGCTCACCACCGGGACTAGCTTTGTCCTACAATGAGCAGTTCTTC. Its translation is CASSPPGLALSYNEQFF.

The rearrangement joins TRBV7-9 to TRBJ2-7; TRBD1 agrees at 7 bases. Germline CDR1 reads SEHNR; CDR2 reads FQNEAQ (reference sequence). The CDR3 totals 13 residues. The junction had 5 bases not matched to a gene; V was cut back by 7 bases and J by 2 bases. The CDR3 loop is CASIKTGTYEQYF. CDR3 nucleotides: TGTGCCAGCATCAAGACAGGGACCTACGAGCAGTACTTC.

The chain links TRBV7-2 to TRBJ2-2; TRBD2 agrees at 14 bases. The CDR3 is 18 residues long. CDR1 and CDR2 (germline): SGHTA, FQGNSA. With V trimmed by 3 bases and J by 1 base, 4 bases remained unmatched. CDR3 loop: CASSLGTSGGVNTGELFF. The CDR3, as DNA: TGTGCCAGCAGCTTGGGGACTAGCGGGGGAGTGAACACCGGGGAGCTGTTTTTT.

The V call is TRBV4-1, the J call TRBJ1-1; TRBD1 matches 7 bases. V gave up 0 bases and J gave up 5 bases; unmatched junction bases: 9. This CDR3 is built from 16 residues. Germline V gene data show CDR1 as MGHRA and CDR2 as YSYEKL. The CDR3 nucleotides read TGCGCCAGCAGCCAAGAGATCATGCAGGGGGTTACTGAAGCTTTCTTT. Protein product: CASSQEIMQGVTEAFF.

CDR3 sequence reads: CASSDTGGLGNTIYF. The CDR3 DNA sequence: TGTGCCAGCAGCGATACAGGGGGCCTTGGAAACACCATATATTTT. The rearrangement links TRBV9 to TRBJ1-3, with 9 bases matching TRBD1. Germline CDR1 and CDR2: SGDLS and YYNGEE. This CDR3 has 15 residues. The V segment lost 3 bases and the J segment 3 bases; nucleotides outside the gene matches: 4.

The chain employs TRBV9 and TRBJ2-7; TRBD2 agrees at 9 bases. CDR1 and CDR2 (germline): SGDLS, YYNGEE. The junction had 10 bases not matched to a gene; V was cut back by 3 bases and J by 0 bases. The CDR3 is 17 residues long. The CDR3 DNA sequence: TGTGCCAGCAGCGACGGTAGCGGGAGCGCTAGCTCCTACGAGCAGTACTTC. Amino acids: CASSDGSGSASSYEQYF.

The V gene is TRBV29-1, the J gene TRBJ1-3; 9 nucleotides agree with TRBD1. Germline V CDR1 and CDR2: SQVTM, ANQGSEA. The CDR3 is made up of 17 amino acids. V lost 7 bases and J lost 1; bases outside the gene matches: 14. Here the CDR3 DNA reads TGCAGCGGTGCTGGGGGACAGGGTATGCTTTCTGGAAACACCATATATTTT. Amino acid sequence: CSGAGGQGMLSGNTIYF.

V and J are TRBV5-1 and TRBJ2-1; D not certain. The CDR3 is 15 amino acids. CDR1 is SGHRS, CDR2 YFSETQ, per germline. V lost 2 bases, J lost 5 bases, and 14 bases lay in between. The CDR3 protein is CASSLQQSYHNEQFF. The CDR3 DNA is TGCGCCAGCAGCTTACAGCAGAGTTACCACAATGAGCAGTTCTTC.

The chain links TRBV20-1 to TRBJ1-1; D uncertain. CDR3 length: 15 amino acids. In germline, CDR1 is DFQATT, CDR2 SNEGSKA (reference sequence). The V end lost 3 bases, the J end lost 8 bases, and 22 bases lay between the germline ends. The CDR3 sequence: CSASPLRPSIKEAFF. The CDR3 nucleotides are TGCAGTGCTAGTCCCCTCCGCCCCTCTATAAAGGAAGCTTTCTTT.

The V and J genes are TRBV2 and TRBJ2-5; the match to TRBD1 covers 7 bases. The CDR3 contains 14 residues. The V and J ends lost 6 bases and 2 bases, in that order; junction bases with no gene match: 6. In germline, CDR1 is SNHLY, CDR2 FYNNEI. Written as DNA, the CDR3 is TGTGCCAGCAGCGCCGACAGGGCGCAAGAGACCCAGTACTTC. This sequence encodes CASSADRAQETQYF.

The V gene is TRBV5-1, the J gene TRBJ2-3; D might be TRBD1 (6 bases). Germline CDR1 is SGHRS and CDR2 is YFSETQ. V was pared by 0 bases and J by 1 base, with 6 bases between. The length of the CDR3 is 14 residues. CDR3 sequence reads: CASSLGTGTDTQYF. Written as DNA, the CDR3 is TGCGCCAGCAGCTTGGGGACAGGCACAGATACGCAGTATTTT.

This chain uses TRBV3-1 (or the pseudogene TRBV3-2) with TRBJ2-2, with D perhaps TRBD2 (5 bases). CDR1 and CDR2 (germline): LGHDT, YNNKEL (reference sequence). The CDR3 has 15 amino acids. With 0 bases removed from V and 7 bases from J, the gap between germline ends came to 12 bases. The CDR3 protein is CASSQEWTAVGELFF. In nucleotides, the CDR3 is TGTGCCAGCAGCCAAGAATGGACTGCTGTCGGGGAGCTGTTTTTT.

This clone was counted between two and nine times. This sequence joins TRBV4-1 and TRBJ1-6, with 8 bases aligning to TRBD1. CDR1 and CDR2 (germline): MGHRA, YSYEKL. This CDR3 spans 17 amino acids. V lost 4 bases, J lost 5 bases, and 10 bases stayed unmatched. The CDR3 DNA sequence: TGCGCCAGCAGCCCCACGGGACAGGACAGGGATAATTCACCCCTCCACTTT. This translates into CASSPTGQDRDNSPLHF.

The chain joins TRBV18 to TRBJ2-3; D gene ambiguous. V lost 3 bases and J lost 2, with 9 bases in between. This CDR3 region has 14 residues. Germline V gives CDR1 KGHSH, CDR2 LQKENI. CDR3: CASSPSPPTDTQYF. The CDR3 DNA follows: TGTGCCAGCTCACCTTCCCCTCCCACAGATACGCAGTATTTT.

The genes are TRBV4-3 and TRBJ2-7; 10 bases map to TRBD2. J was trimmed by 2 bases and V by 0 bases; bases with no gene match: 4. The CDR3 consists of 16 residues. CDR1 is LGHNA, CDR2 YSLEER, per germline. The CDR3, as DNA: TGCGCCAGCAGCCAAGACCGCAGCGGGGGGGCCTACGAGCAGTACTTC. This sequence encodes CASSQDRSGGAYEQYF.

The V gene is TRBV6-6, the J gene TRBJ1-1; no firm D call. The CDR3 has 14 amino acids. V was trimmed by 1 base and J by 1 base, leaving 7 bases between them. In germline, CDR1 is MNHNY, CDR2 SVGAGI (reference sequence). The CDR3 here is CASSYLRANTEAFF. CDR3 coding DNA: TGTGCCAGCAGTTACTTACGAGCGAACACTGAAGCTTTCTTT.

The count of this clone is one. The chain carries TRBV29-1 and TRBJ2-7; 10 bases line up with TRBD2. Germline assignment: CDR1 SQVTM and CDR2 ANQGSEA. The CDR3 spans 13 residues. V was pared by 3 bases and J by 6 bases, with 5 bases of the junction left unmatched. This CDR3 is CSVEGLAGVEQYF. The CDR3 nucleotides read TGCAGCGTTGAGGGGCTAGCGGGAGTCGAGCAGTACTTC.

The rearrangement links TRBV25-1 to TRBJ2-7; 9 nucleotides align to TRBD1. This CDR3 comprises 15 residues. The germline V gene has CDR1 MGHDK and CDR2 SYGVNS. V lost 6 bases to trimming and J lost 6 bases; unmatched junction nucleotides: 12. Here the CDR3 reads CASSPAGGQGGEQYF. CDR3 in DNA: TGTGCCAGCAGCCCCGCTGGGGGACAGGGTGGCGAGCAGTACTTC.

This chain joins TRBV7-2 and TRBJ1-2; D gene unclear. V lost 1 base, J lost 8 bases, and 17 bases lay in between. This CDR3 has 15 residues. Germline CDR1 reads SGHTA; CDR2 reads FQGNSA. CDR3 coding DNA: TGTGCCAGCAGCTTAGTTGGGTATTTAGAACAGGGCTACACCTTC. The encoded protein is CASSLVGYLEQGYTF.

This sequence joins TRBV7-9 and TRBJ2-7; TRBD2 aligns across 12 bases. V was clipped by 5 bases and J by 2 bases; unmatched bases: 4. The CDR3 has 15 residues. CDR1 is SEHNR and CDR2 is FQNEAQ in the germline V gene (reference sequence). The CDR3 DNA is TGTGCCAGCAGCCTTCTAGCGGGGGGGCCCTACGAGCAGTACTTC. Protein: CASSLLAGGPYEQYF.